This entry describes one T cell receptor (beta chain). Under the authors' procedure: Reference gene primer amplification gave nucleated cell count estimates. The table came from immunoSEQ multiplex PCR; TCRdb's copy has only in-frame clones and leaves some out. The DNA gave D and trimming, while V, J and clone size come from that table. The data contain 55,000 to 75,000 clones, about 81% of them singletons. This sample stems from a study of blood T cell repertoires in COVID-19. V trimming: 5 bases; J trimming: 5 bases; junction bases outside the gene matches: 14. The germline CDR1 and CDR2 sequences are MNHEY and SMNVEV (reference sequence). CDR3 length: 16 residues.

The source of this sequence is a man older than 75 with acute or convalescent COVID-19. The specimen sequenced was peripheral blood. This chain connects TRBV27 to TRBJ2-7, with TRBD1 matching 8 bases. CDR3 residues: CASSTRRQGIGDEQYF. The CDR3 DNA reads TGTGCCAGCAGTACACGGCGACAGGGGATTGGGGACGAGCAGTACTTC.